The text below deals with one T cell receptor beta chain. This sample stems from a study of blood T cell repertoires in COVID-19. The wider study: Collection of acute and convalescent COVID-19 samples took place in the United States, Italy and Spain.

In the study's own analysis: The assay estimated nucleated cells by amplifying reference gene primers. Some clones are missing from TCRdb's copy, which holds only in-frame ones; the method was immunoSEQ multiplex PCR. V, J and clone size are those of that table, while D and trimming were read from the DNA. Seen here are around 200,000 clones, 70% to 90% observed once, and the top ten hold 2.2%. CDR1 and CDR2 (germline): SGHDT, YYEEEE. With V trimmed by 3 bases and J by 7 bases, 10 bases remained unmatched. This CDR3 is built from 15 residues. The chain carries TRBV5-6 and TRBJ1-1; 9 bases line up with TRBD1. The sample was peripheral blood. The receptor's source is a woman aged 50 to 60 with acute or convalescent COVID-19. In DNA form, the CDR3 reads TGTGCCAGCAGCTCTTCCGGGACAGGGATCGGTGAAGCTTTCTTT. This gives the protein CASSSSGTGIGEAFF.